This T cell receptor beta chain was recovered during a study of T cells after yellow fever vaccination (dated by TCRdb to between 2018 and 2021). Background on the whole study: The SMART-Seq v4 Ultra Low Input RNA kit was used to prepare libraries from fractions with low cell numbers. Two healthy male donors, one aged 18 to 29 and one aged 30 to 39 years, were included in the cohort. To track T-cell clones before and after primary and booster YFV17D yellow fever vaccination, bulk TCR alpha and beta repertoires were sequenced longitudinally. Blood was drawn at multiple timepoints before and after primary and secondary immunization, with bulk PBMC replicates and cell subsets isolated.

Including cysteine and phenylalanine, the CDR3 has 14 amino acids. Just CDR3 DNA is preserved here, 42 bases in frame from base 1. The germline ends are 19 bases apart after V is trimmed by 3 bases and J by 16 bases. CDR1 KGHSH and CDR2 LQKENI are derived from the germline V gene. Study-wide findings and limitations: The study included only two donors, which limits how far the findings can be generalized. Most clones expanded after primary vaccination (almost 97% of CD4 and approximately 86% of CD8) were re-detected after the booster, suggesting that broad memory maintenance occurred. The secondary T-cell response was found to be weaker but faster than the primary response, with a peak reached on day 5 rather than on day 15. FACS-sorted repertoires could contain abundant contaminating clonotypes from the bulk population, so computational filtering was required. A small share of clonotypes occurred in both CD4 and CD8 compartments, likely arising from convergent recombination.

The sample's treatment or condition, from its label and the paper: live attenuated yellow fever vaccine strain. Two biological replicates of bulk PBMCs were collected at each blood-draw timepoint. PBMCs were isolated from peripheral blood using a standard Ficoll-Paque protocol. TriZol was used to extract RNA from bulk PBMCs, CD4 and CD8 fractions, and dextramer-positive and dextramer-negative fractions. Sequencing relied on an Illumina NovaSeq 6000. TCR cDNA was made using 5'RACE template switching, a step that added a universal primer site and unique molecular identifiers. Priming of cDNA synthesis was performed from both the TCR alpha and TCR beta constant segments. Library amplification used two PCR steps, and the second PCR step added sample barcodes and sequencing adapters. Libraries were sequenced on Illumina HiSeq 2500 (2x100 bp) or NovaSeq (2x150 bp). The paper's data handling went like this. MIGEC handled demultiplexing of reads and collapsing into UMI consensus sequences, while MiXCR performed V(D)J alignment. Clonotypes responding to the vaccine were identified with edgeR on replicate PBMC samples, with the criteria of FDR below 0.01 and a log2 fold change above 5 up to day 15. Bulk clonotypes were assigned CD4 or CD8 identity according to which sequenced CD4 or CD8 repertoire held them at higher abundance. TCRdb trimmed the raw reads at Q25, called clones with MiXCR and kept productive beta chains. Rows with a matching CDR3 protein are joined into one entry that keeps the most common DNA and genes. The V and J calls reflect TCRdb's pipeline rather than the authors' work. The sample table holds a few hundred thousand distinct CDR3 sequences, of which about 3.5% were seen once. 20% to 25% of the sample lies in the top ten.

This clonotype was seen many times. Its antigen is unknown. The sample holds no much larger clone one base away, and base qualities are not on file. Recombination linked TRBV18 to TRBJ1-6; D gene: possibly TRBD1, on 6 matching bases. The starting material was PBMCs, obtained on the day of the yellow fever booster vaccination. This TCR derives from a man between 18 and 29 years old who received the YFV17D yellow fever vaccine. The CDR3 reads as follows: CASSPERDIRYLHF. The DNA sequence reads TGTGCCAGCTCACCTGAAAGGGACATCCGATATCTCCACTTT.